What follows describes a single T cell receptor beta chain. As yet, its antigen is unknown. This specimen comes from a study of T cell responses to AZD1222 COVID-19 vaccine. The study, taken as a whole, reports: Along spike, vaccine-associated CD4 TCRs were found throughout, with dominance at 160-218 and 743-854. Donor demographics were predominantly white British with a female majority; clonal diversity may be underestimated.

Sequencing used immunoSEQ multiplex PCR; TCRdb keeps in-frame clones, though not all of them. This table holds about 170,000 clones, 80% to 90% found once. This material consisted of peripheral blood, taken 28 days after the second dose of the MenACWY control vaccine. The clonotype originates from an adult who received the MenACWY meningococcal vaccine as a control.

The CDR3 bases are TGCGCCAGCAGTGGACAGGTCCCCGGGGAGCTGTTTTTT. Translation: CASSGQVPGELFF. The V and J genes are TRBV5-1 and TRBJ2-2, with TRBD1 identical over 7 bases. V dropped 5 bases and J dropped 6; count of bases not matched to a gene: 4. This CDR3 is 13 amino acids long. The germline V gene encodes CDR1 SGHRS and CDR2 YFSETQ.